Listed below are T cell receptor beta chains from one sample, sequenced in a study of shared clonotypes between healthy human individuals. Using immunoSEQ multiplex PCR, the repertoire was profiled, and TCRdb retains in-frame clones only, with some absent. Among 2 million to 2.5 million clones listed, under 97% were seen once. Sequencing was carried out using naive CD4+ T cells sorted from blood. The receptors derive from a man in his late teens or twenties in good health. Both conserved end residues are part of each CDR3.

v_gene: TRBV7-9; CDR3aa: CASSDFLGKGETQYF
v_gene: TRBV6-1; CDR3aa: CASNRGTSHTEAFF
v_gene: TRBV7-3; CDR3aa: CASSLGLDSTEAFF
v_gene: TRBV7-9; CDR3aa: CASSLGQGANEKQYF
v_gene: TRBV15; CDR3aa: CATSRDQAASQHF
v_gene: TRBV2; CDR3aa: CASSEEGGPAYEQYF
v_gene: TRBV12-2; CDR3aa: CASPSCRTGGEHTQYF
v_gene: TRBV5-1; CDR3aa: CASSQGTGIYEQYF
v_gene: TRBV27; CDR3aa: CASSWRAGLAGVNEQFF
v_gene: TRBV6-1; CDR3aa: CASSEPGSRGNEQFF
v_gene: TRBV7-9; CDR3aa: CASSPNGDRGYTF
v_gene: TRBV18; CDR3aa: CASSPRSPYEQYF
v_gene: TRBV18; CDR3aa: CASSQGGSYGYTF
v_gene: TRBV28; CDR3aa: CASSPRQLGEKLFF
v_gene: TRBV5-6; CDR3aa: CASSLARTTYEQYF
v_gene: TRBV29-1; CDR3aa: CSGHMGVEAFF
v_gene: TRBV6-1; CDR3aa: CASLLLGGREQYF
v_gene: TRBV5-1; CDR3aa: CASSSTGASSTDTQYF
v_gene: TRBV18; CDR3aa: CASSPSEVSIGYTF
v_gene: TRBV19; CDR3aa: CASSRAGYGYTF
v_gene: TRBV2; CDR3aa: CASTRDSGANVLTF
v_gene: TRBV30; CDR3aa: CAWSPTSGTYEQYF
v_gene: TRBV10-3; CDR3aa: CAISERVGGYTF
v_gene: TRBV19; CDR3aa: CASSIRGAGTEAFF
v_gene: TRBV7-2; CDR3aa: CASSLVSYGYTF
v_gene: TRBV18; CDR3aa: CASSPPGLGGGTEAFF
v_gene: TRBV29-1; CDR3aa: CSVDPGGTEAFF
v_gene: TRBV29-1; CDR3aa: CSAVGVGQNIQYF
v_gene: TRBV19; CDR3aa: CASFDSEINYGYTF
v_gene: TRBV5-1; CDR3aa: CASSLSQGNTEAFF
v_gene: TRBV28; CDR3aa: CASSPQIYGYTF
v_gene: TRBV18; CDR3aa: CASSPRDSDTEAFF
v_gene: TRBV7-2; CDR3aa: CASSLARLIDIQYF
v_gene: TRBV7-8; CDR3aa: CASSWVTDTQYF
v_gene: TRBV5-1; CDR3aa: CASSLAGRGGDTQYF
v_gene: TRBV27; CDR3aa: CASSWSGTALEQYF
v_gene: TRBV12-5; CDR3aa: CASGLVLGSGNTGELFF
v_gene: TRBV19; CDR3aa: CASSNPSGFNEQYF
v_gene: TRBV27; CDR3aa: CASSLGAGPSYEQYF
v_gene: TRBV11-2; CDR3aa: CASSLVPTRYEQYF
v_gene: TRBV4-1; CDR3aa: CASSQQLTSGRTEQFF
v_gene: TRBV4-1; CDR3aa: CASSQVGLRTDTQYF
v_gene: TRBV6-5; CDR3aa: CASSYRTGNTEAFF
v_gene: TRBV6-5; CDR3aa: CASRRTIHQPQHF
v_gene: TRBV7-2; CDR3aa: CASSLLSGSEQFF
v_gene: TRBV10-3; CDR3aa: CATTDGLPDTQYF
v_gene: TRBV29-1; CDR3aa: CSVGSSLFGLGEQYF
v_gene: TRBV27; CDR3aa: CASSGSRPNTEAFF
v_gene: TRBV6-5; CDR3aa: CASSSSGTINIQYF
v_gene: TRBV11-2; CDR3aa: CASSLFPGLAKNIQYF
v_gene: TRBV10-3; CDR3aa: CATSTGEKLFF
v_gene: TRBV2; CDR3aa: CASSVKVGETQYF
v_gene: TRBV28; CDR3aa: CASRRTYEQYF
v_gene: TRBV28; CDR3aa: CASSSGGAGETQYF
v_gene: TRBV6-1; CDR3aa: CASSPGGYTGELFF
v_gene: TRBV10-3; CDR3aa: CAIGGQGDYGYTF